Presented here are 13 T cell receptor beta chains from one specimen sequenced in a study of blood T cell repertoires in COVID-19. Sequenced by immunoSEQ multiplex PCR; TCRdb stores in-frame clones only, minus some. This sample yields approximately 90,000 clones, of which 75% to 90% are seen a single time; approximately 5.4% belongs to the top ten. Sequenced input: peripheral blood. These receptor sequences come from a man between 60 and 70 years old with COVID-19, enrolled during active disease.

This clone was recorded only once. The rearrangement joins TRBV5-1 to TRBJ2-1; D is perhaps TRBD2 (6 bases). The CDR3 length is 15 residues. V was trimmed by 0 bases and J by 5 bases, leaving 12 bases between them. Germline-derived CDR1 and CDR2 are SGHRS and YFSETQ. Written as DNA, the CDR3 is TGCGCCAGCAGCTTGGCCTCGGGAGTGAACAATGAGCAGTTCTTC. It yields the protein CASSLASGVNNEQFF.

The rearrangement uses TRBV15 and TRBJ1-1; D remains ambiguous. From germline, CDR1 is LNHNV and CDR2 YYDKDF (reference sequence). The CDR3 is 14 residues long. Trimming cost V 0 bases and J 3 bases, with 8 bases left between them. CDR3 in DNA: TGTGCCACCAGCAGAGATCGGCAGGACACTGAAGCTTTCTTT. This translates into CATSRDRQDTEAFF. Full variable domain (rest looked up from reference TRBV15 and TRBJ1-1): DAMVIQNPRYQVTQFGKPVTLSCSQTLNHNVMYWYQQKSSQAPKLLFHYYDKDFNNEADTPDNFQSRRPNTSFCFLDIRSPGLGDTAMYLCATSRDRQDTEAFFGQGTRLTVV.

This clone was recorded once. The chain is built from TRBV28 and TRBJ2-7, with a weak D call TRBD1 (6 bases). Trimming removed 6 bases at V and 3 bases at J, with 12 bases between. Germline V gene lookup returns CDR1 MDHEN and CDR2 SYDVKM. The CDR3 length is 13 residues. The CDR3 reads CASRLPGVYEQYF. CDR3 DNA sequence: TGTGCCAGCAGGCTTCCAGGGGTCTACGAGCAGTACTTC.

Turning to this clone: The sample carries other DNA sequences with the same CDR3. The CDR3 bases are TGTGCCAGCAGTCCCGACAGGGGCGACACTGAAGCTTTCTTT. Translated: CASSPDRGDTEAFF. V is TRBV6-5 and J is TRBJ1-1; 8 bases match TRBD1. V was pared by 5 bases and J by 3 bases, with 5 bases of the junction left unmatched. The CDR3 extends over 14 amino acids. Germline V gene data show CDR1 as MNHEY and CDR2 as SVGAGI.

The chain combines TRBV6-5 with TRBJ2-2, with a tentative D call TRBD2 (6 bases). The CDR3 is made up of 15 amino acids. Deletions cut 6 bases from V and 5 bases from J, with 16 bases between. Per the germline V gene, CDR1 is MNHEY and CDR2 is SVGAGI. CDR3 sequence: CASSPGAAGTGELFF. CDR3 nucleotides: TGTGCCAGCAGCCCCGGGGCCGCGGGGACCGGGGAGCTGTTTTTT.

This rearrangement joins TRBV2 to TRBJ2-2; possibly TRBD2 for D (5 bases). Between the trimmed V and J ends, which lost 5 bases and 1 base, there was a span of 14 bases. This CDR3 has 16 residues. Germline loops: CDR1 SNHLY, CDR2 FYNNEI. CDR3 nucleotides: TGTGCCAGCAGTAAGGACTCCCTCCGGAACACCGGGGAGCTGTTTTTT. Translating gives CASSKDSLRNTGELFF.

This sequence joins TRBV11-3 and TRBJ2-7, with D tentatively TRBD1 (7 bases). Germline loops: CDR1 SGHNT, CDR2 YENEEA. CDR3 length: 15 residues. Trimming stripped 1 base from V and 2 bases from J, with 12 bases between. The DNA of the CDR3 is TGTGCCAGCAGCTTAGGACAGGGAGGCACCTACGAGCAGTACTTC. Amino acids: CASSLGQGGTYEQYF.

This chain connects TRBV5-5 to TRBJ2-7; D perhaps matches TRBD2 (5 bases). The germline V gene has CDR1 SGHKS and CDR2 YYEKEE (reference sequence). This CDR3 region has 15 residues. The V end lost 1 base, the J end lost 4 bases, and 15 bases lay between the germline ends. As DNA, the CDR3 is TGTGCCAGCAGCTTGAACGAGGGAGCTCTGTACGAGCAGTACTTC. As protein: CASSLNEGALYEQYF.

V gene TRBV30 combines with J gene TRBJ1-5; D might be TRBD1 (5 bases). The V end lost 6 bases, the J end lost 11 bases, and 17 bases lay between the germline ends. The CDR3 sequence is 12 residues long. Germline lookup yields CDR1 GTSNPN and CDR2 SVGIG (reference sequence). The CDR3: CACSRGERTQHF. In nucleotides, the CDR3 is TGTGCCTGCTCCCGGGGGGAGAGGACCCAGCATTTT.

The rearrangement uses TRBV5-1 and TRBJ2-1; D call uncertain. Germline V gene lookup returns CDR1 SGHRS and CDR2 YFSETQ. This CDR3 has 13 residues. V gave up 4 bases and J gave up 3 bases, with 8 bases separating them. As DNA, the CDR3 is TGCGCCAGCAGCGCCGCGTACTACAATGAGCAGTTCTTC. As protein: CASSAAYYNEQFF.

The chain is built from TRBV30 and TRBJ1-4; 11 bases agree with TRBD1. Germline-derived CDR1 and CDR2 are GTSNPN and SVGIG (reference sequence). J lost 8 bases, V lost 0 bases, and 14 bases had no gene match. This CDR3 is 18 amino acids long. CDR3 DNA sequence: TGTGCCTGGAGTGTCCGGGACAGGGGGACGGCGAGAAAAGAAAAACTGTTTTTT. Amino acids: CAWSVRDRGTARKEKLFF.

This clone occurred many times. V and J are TRBV5-4 and TRBJ2-3, with TRBD2 matching 7 bases. The trim removed 8 bases at V and 11 bases at J, leaving 14 bases unmatched. The V gene's germline CDR1 is SGHNT and CDR2 YYREEE (reference sequence). This CDR3 is built from 13 residues. The DNA for the CDR3 is TGTGCCAGTAGCAAGCGGGAAGCCCTTTGGCAGTATTTT. It codes for CASSKREALWQYF.

This clone was recorded only once. V gene TRBV5-1 combines with J gene TRBJ1-2; a weak D match, TRBD1 (5 bases). The CDR3 runs 15 residues. CDR1 and CDR2 (germline): SGHRS, YFSETQ. Trimming took off 4 bases at V and 4 bases at J, with 17 bases between the two ends. CDR3 sequence reads: CASSPGGRASYGYTF. CDR3 in DNA: TGCGCCAGCAGCCCGGGTGGCAGGGCAAGCTATGGCTACACCTTC.